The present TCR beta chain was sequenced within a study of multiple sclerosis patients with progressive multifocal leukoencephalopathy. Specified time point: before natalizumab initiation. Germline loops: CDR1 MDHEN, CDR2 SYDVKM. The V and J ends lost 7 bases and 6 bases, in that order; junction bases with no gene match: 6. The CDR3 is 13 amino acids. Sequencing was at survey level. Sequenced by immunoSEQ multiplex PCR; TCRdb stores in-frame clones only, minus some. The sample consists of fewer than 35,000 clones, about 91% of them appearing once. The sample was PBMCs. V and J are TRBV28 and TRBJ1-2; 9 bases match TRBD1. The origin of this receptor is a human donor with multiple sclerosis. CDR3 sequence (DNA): TGTGCCAGCACCTTGGACAGGGGTAATGGCTACACCTTC. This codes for CASTLDRGNGYTF.